The 29 T cell receptor beta chains in this list originate from one sample, sequenced in a study of response to subunit inactivated influenza vaccine. Using its own MiXCR run on the RT-PCR reads, TCRdb lists one record per CDR3 protein. The sample shows about 240,000 distinct CDR3 sequences, approximately 12% of them seen only once. This material consisted of non-naive T cells sorted from PBMCs, taken about 14 days before vaccination. All receptors derive from a man in his forties or fifties who received an inactivated influenza vaccine.

This clonotype has just a few counts. The chain links TRBV12-3 or TRBV12-4 to TRBJ1-1; a possible D gene is TRBD1 (5 bases). V was pared by 6 bases and J by 2 bases, with 13 bases between. The CDR3 is 14 amino acids. The CDR3, as DNA: TGTGCCAGCAGCCGTTTTCAGGGTAACACTGAAGCTTTCTTT. Its translation is CASSRFQGNTEAFF.

This clonotype was found many times. This chain connects TRBV5-1 to TRBJ1-2; D unclear. Looked up from germline, CDR1 is SGHRS and CDR2 is YFSETQ. The ends were cut back, 1 base at V and 2 bases at J, with 9 bases in the middle. The CDR3 consists of 14 residues. The CDR3 sequence: CASSLSLENYGYTF. Here the CDR3 DNA reads TGCGCCAGCAGCTTGAGTCTTGAGAACTATGGCTACACCTTC. Looking up the rest from reference TRBV5-1 and TRBJ1-2 gives the full variable domain: KAGVTQTPRYLIKTRGQQVTLSCSPISGHRSVSWYQQTPGQGLQFLFEYFSETQRNKGNFPGRFSGRQFSNSRSEMNVSTLELGDSALYLCASSLSLENYGYTFGSGTRLTVV.

This clonotype was picked up a small number of times. The V and J genes are TRBV28 and TRBJ2-3, with 9 positions matching TRBD2. The CDR3 has 15 amino acids. The trim removed 6 bases at V and 5 bases at J, leaving 9 bases unmatched. From germline, CDR1 is MDHEN and CDR2 SYDVKM. The CDR3 protein is CASRPPGLALDTQYF. DNA for the CDR3: TGTGCCAGCAGACCTCCGGGACTAGCTCTAGATACGCAGTATTTT.

This chain joins TRBV18 and TRBJ2-3; TRBD2 matches 11 bases. The CDR3 runs to 12 residues. CDR1 and CDR2 from the germline V gene are KGHSH and LQKENI. V dropped 5 bases and J dropped 12; count of bases not matched to a gene: 4. CDR3 in amino acids: CASSTGTSGQYF. DNA for the CDR3: TGTGCCAGCTCAACAGGGACTAGCGGACAGTATTTT.

This clonotype was detected a few times. V is TRBV4-1 and J is TRBJ2-7; 8 nucleotides align to TRBD2. J lost 7 bases, V lost 0 bases, and 11 bases had no gene match. Germline loops: CDR1 MGHRA, CDR2 YSYEKL. This CDR3 contains 16 residues. CDR3: CASSQDLRGGFREQYF. In DNA form, the CDR3 reads TGCGCCAGCAGCCAAGATCTGCGCGGGGGGTTCCGGGAGCAGTACTTC.

This clonotype turned up a few times. The chain has TRBV10-3 and TRBJ2-4, with D unclear. The V gene's germline CDR1 is ENHRY and CDR2 SYGVKD. V lost 3 bases and J lost 0, with 9 bases in between. The CDR3 covers 15 residues. CDR3 nucleotides: TGTGCCATCAGTGACTCCTCCGTAGCCAAAAACATTCAGTACTTC. This codes for CAISDSSVAKNIQYF.

The genes are TRBV30 and TRBJ2-7; tentatively, D is TRBD2 (5 bases). Between the trimmed V and J ends, which lost 3 bases and 2 bases, there was a span of 5 bases. Germline CDR1 and CDR2: GTSNPN and SVGIG (reference sequence). This CDR3 has 11 amino acids. The CDR3 loop reads CAWSGAYEQYF. The DNA for the CDR3 is TGTGCCTGGAGCGGGGCCTACGAGCAGTACTTC.

This clonotype has a handful of counts. V usage is TRBV5-1 and J usage is TRBJ2-1, with 11 bases lining up with TRBD2. The germline V gene encodes CDR1 SGHRS and CDR2 YFSETQ. The V gene end was trimmed by 1 base and the J gene end by 0 bases; junction bases not matched to a gene: 9. The CDR3 has 19 amino acids. DNA for the CDR3: TGCGCCAGCAGCTTGACTAGCGGGAGTAGGGGAGGCTCCTACAATGAGCAGTTCTTC. Amino acid sequence: CASSLTSGSRGGSYNEQFF.

This clonotype was counted a few times. The V and J genes are TRBV5-1 and TRBJ2-1, with D unclear. V lost 2 bases to trimming and J lost 7 bases, with 16 bases between them. The CDR3 sequence is 15 residues long. Germline loops: CDR1 SGHRS, CDR2 YFSETQ. CDR3 in amino acids: CASSLLATPGNEQFF. In nucleotides, the CDR3 is TGCGCCAGCAGCTTATTGGCCACTCCGGGTAATGAGCAGTTCTTC.

This clonotype turned up a few times. The chain recombines TRBV7-9 with TRBJ1-5; D is ambiguous. There are 12 residues in the CDR3. Between the trimmed V and J ends, which lost 1 base and 4 bases, there was a span of 2 bases. Germline V gene sequence: CDR1 SEHNR, CDR2 FQNEAQ (reference sequence). Here the CDR3 reads CASSLENQPQHF. The CDR3, as DNA: TGTGCCAGCAGCTTAGAGAATCAGCCCCAGCATTTT.

This clonotype came up a few times. This chain uses TRBV15 with TRBJ2-1; 8 positions agree with TRBD2. The CDR3 consists of 14 residues. The junction had 8 bases not matched to a gene; V was cut back by 6 bases and J by 7 bases. Germline values: CDR1 LNHNV, CDR2 YYDKDF (reference sequence). CDR3 bases: TGTGCCACCAGTCGTAAAGCGGGAGTAAATGAGCAGTTCTTC. Encoded protein: CATSRKAGVNEQFF.

This clonotype has a handful of counts. This chain uses TRBV6-1 with TRBJ1-2; possible D gene TRBD1, 5 bases. CDR3 size: 15 residues. From germline, CDR1 is MNHNS and CDR2 SASEGT. V was shortened by 0 bases and J by 5 bases, with 13 bases between the two germline ends. The CDR3 nucleotides are TGTGCCAGCAGTGAAGCCCCTTCCCCAGGGTATGGCTACACCTTC. This encodes CASSEAPSPGYGYTF.

The table lists this clonotype with a few counts. V usage is TRBV4-3 and J usage is TRBJ1-4; tentative D call: TRBD1 (6 bases). CDR1 and CDR2 from the germline V gene are LGHNA and YSLEER. The CDR3 spans 16 residues. With 3 bases removed from V and 7 bases from J, the gap between germline ends came to 18 bases. The CDR3 nucleotides read TGCGCCAGCAGCCATTCAGCGGGGGCGTATGGTGAAAAACTGTTTTTT. Translating gives CASSHSAGAYGEKLFF.

This chain joins TRBV4-1 and TRBJ2-2, with D tentatively TRBD1 (5 bases). CDR3 size: 16 residues. Germline V gene lookup returns CDR1 MGHRA and CDR2 YSYEKL. The V end was cut by 0 bases, the J end by 5 bases, with 13 bases between. CDR3 nucleotide sequence: TGCGCCAGCAGCCAAGAGACTGGTAGGGGAACCGGGGAGCTGTTTTTT. It is translated as CASSQETGRGTGELFF.

The chain combines TRBV5-4 with TRBJ2-3; 8 nucleotides agree with TRBD2. The CDR3 length is 15 residues. Germline loops: CDR1 SGHNT, CDR2 YYREEE (reference sequence). After removal of 4 bases from V and 2 bases from J, the junction contained 6 bases not matched to a gene. The CDR3 DNA is TGTGCCAGCAGCGTCGGCGGGGGGAACACAGATACGCAGTATTTT. Encoded protein: CASSVGGGNTDTQYF.

This clonotype was seen a few times. The rearrangement links TRBV20-1 to TRBJ1-2, with no clear D. The CDR3 covers 13 residues. V was shortened by 6 bases and J by 0 bases, with 11 bases between the two germline ends. Per the germline V gene, CDR1 is DFQATT and CDR2 is SNEGSKA (reference sequence). DNA for the CDR3: TGCAGTGCCGAGGACCGCACTAACTATGGCTACACCTTC. It encodes CSAEDRTNYGYTF.

This chain uses TRBV4-3 with TRBJ1-6; D uncertain. Trimming took off 0 bases at V and 7 bases at J, with 10 bases between the two ends. This CDR3 is built from 15 residues. CDR1 and CDR2 from the germline V gene are LGHNA and YSLEER. The CDR3 region has the DNA TGCGCCAGCAGCCAAGATACTGGCGGGAATTCACCCCTCCACTTT. It codes for CASSQDTGGNSPLHF.

The rearrangement uses TRBV5-1 and TRBJ2-5; 7 nucleotides agree with TRBD2. From germline, CDR1 is SGHRS and CDR2 YFSETQ. The CDR3 runs 15 residues. With V trimmed by 4 bases and J by 2 bases, 8 bases remained unmatched. CDR3 residues: CASSRTGTTQETQYF. The DNA for the CDR3 is TGCGCCAGCAGCCGCACCGGGACTACACAAGAGACCCAGTACTTC.

In regard to this clonotype: Compared with germline, one end of the junction differs, possibly owing to a read error. The chain is built from TRBV12-3 or TRBV12-4 and TRBJ2-7, with 8 nucleotides matching TRBD2. CDR3 length: 13 residues. This CDR3 is CVSSLTSGYEQYF. DNA of the CDR3: TGTGTCAGCAGTTTAACTAGCGGCTACGAGCAGTACTTC.

V is TRBV12-3 or TRBV12-4 and J is TRBJ2-3; 12 positions match TRBD2. Unmatched junction bases numbered 9, after V lost 5 bases and J lost 0 bases. The CDR3 is 18 residues long. The CDR3 spells CASSPIPGTSGSTDTQYF. The DNA for the CDR3 is TGTGCCAGCAGTCCGATACCCGGGACTAGCGGGAGCACAGATACGCAGTATTTT.

The chain recombines TRBV20-1 with TRBJ1-2; 7 bases line up with TRBD1. The CDR3 contains 16 residues. Germline loops: CDR1 DFQATT, CDR2 SNEGSKA (reference sequence). After removal of 1 base from V and 8 bases from J, the junction contained 16 bases not matched to a gene. CDR3 nucleotides: TGCAGTGCTAGAGTCGACACCGTAGGGGGCGCGGGAGGCTACACCTTC. Protein product: CSARVDTVGGAGGYTF.

This clonotype turned up a few times. The CDR3 region is CATGQNTEAFF. CDR3 nucleotides: TGTGCCACGGGACAGAACACTGAAGCTTTCTTT. The V gene is TRBV12-3 or TRBV12-4, the J gene TRBJ1-1; D might be TRBD1 (6 bases). V gave up 10 bases and J gave up 1 base, with 7 bases separating them. CDR3 length: 11 residues.

V gene TRBV20-1 combines with J gene TRBJ1-2, with no clear D. The germline V gene has CDR1 DFQATT and CDR2 SNEGSKA (reference sequence). Trimming shortened V by 2 bases and J by 8 bases, and 15 bases separated the two germline ends. CDR3 size: 13 residues. The CDR3 DNA reads TGCAGTGCTAGAACGAAGAGGGTCAGCGGCTACACCTTC. It encodes CSARTKRVSGYTF.

This clonotype appeared many times. The chain links TRBV19 to TRBJ1-1; no clear D. This CDR3 has 14 residues. Germline assignment: CDR1 LNHDA and CDR2 SQIVND (reference sequence). The V gene lost 8 bases and the J gene lost 0 bases, with 13 bases spanning the gap. The CDR3 reads CASQSGEVNTEAFF. CDR3 in DNA: TGTGCCAGTCAATCTGGGGAGGTGAACACTGAAGCTTTCTTT.

This clonotype was seen at least ten times. V gene TRBV15 combines with J gene TRBJ2-3; 7 bases align to TRBD2. With 5 bases clipped from V and 2 bases from J, the junction kept 7 bases outside the gene matches. The CDR3 runs to 15 residues. CDR1 LNHNV and CDR2 YYDKDF come from the germline V gene (reference sequence). CDR3 region: CATSGGAGTTDTQYF. The DNA for the CDR3 is TGTGCCACCAGCGGGGGAGCGGGAACCACAGATACGCAGTATTTT. The complete variable domain, with remaining parts taken from reference TRBV15 and TRBJ2-3, reads DAMVIQNPRYQVTQFGKPVTLSCSQTLNHNVMYWYQQKSSQAPKLLFHYYDKDFNNEADTPDNFQSRRPNTSFCFLDIRSPGLGDTAMYLCATSGGAGTTDTQYFGPGTRLTVL.

Notes on this clonotype: A junction end diverges from the germline sequence, so it may reflect a read error. V and J are TRBV15 and TRBJ2-1; 10 bases map to TRBD2. CDR3 length equals 15 residues. CDR1 is LNHNV, CDR2 YYDKDF, per germline (reference sequence). The CDR3 DNA follows: TGTGCCACCAGCAGGGGACTAGCGATTAGCGATGACCAGTTCTTC. It yields the protein CATSRGLAISDDQFF.

This clonotype was seen a handful of times. The V call is TRBV29-1, the J call TRBJ1-2; D unclear. Trimming stripped 2 bases from V and 1 base from J, with 2 bases between. The CDR3 runs to 11 residues. CDR1 and CDR2 (germline): SQVTM, ANQGSEA. The CDR3 DNA is TGCAGCGTTGAACTTAACTATGGCTACACCTTC. Residues: CSVELNYGYTF.

V gene TRBV20-1 combines with J gene TRBJ1-4; D not certain. The germline V gene encodes CDR1 DFQATT and CDR2 SNEGSKA (reference sequence). This CDR3 spans 15 amino acids. V was pared by 0 bases and J by 5 bases, with 13 bases between. The CDR3 coding sequence is TGCAGTGCTAGAGATCCTGGCAGAGACAATGAAAAACTGTTTTTT. It specifies CSARDPGRDNEKLFF.

This clonotype came up a few times. The chain links TRBV3-1 to TRBJ2-5; no clear D. The CDR3 totals 13 residues. Trimming pared 2 bases from V and 5 bases from J, leaving 9 bases between. Germline CDR1 LGHDT, CDR2 YNNKEL (reference sequence). The CDR3 DNA follows: TGTGCCAGCAGCCAAATGACGGCGGAGACCCAGTACTTC. It yields the protein CASSQMTAETQYF.